This T cell receptor beta chain was captured in a study of graft-versus-host responses after intestinal transplantation. Study details: Anti-thymocyte globulin was used for induction in all recipients, who then took tacrolimus and steroids for roughly three years. Regarding the study as a whole: GvH clone levels peaked in circulation, and this peak was associated with early post-transplant HvG declines. GvH clones were identified in recipient marrow, with some first appearing in ileum or blood.

In germline, CDR1 is MNHEY, CDR2 SVGAGI. This CDR3 comprises 15 residues. V was pared by 7 bases and J by 7 bases, with 21 bases between. Repertoires were generated with immunoSEQ multiplex PCR, while TCRdb's copy carries only in-frame clones and drops some. Here the sample spans about 81,000 clones, under 95% being singletons. On this clone itself: Its antigen is currently unknown.

The receptor's source is a human donor who was the organ donor for an intestinal transplant. The rearrangement joins TRBV6-5 to TRBJ2-3; tentative D call: TRBD2 (5 bases). The material was unstimulated CD4+ T cells sorted from spleen or lymph node cells, obtained before transplant. DNA for the CDR3: TGTGCCAGCAAAACCATTAGCGCCGGGGAATATACGCAGTATTTT. Translation: CASKTISAGEYTQYF.